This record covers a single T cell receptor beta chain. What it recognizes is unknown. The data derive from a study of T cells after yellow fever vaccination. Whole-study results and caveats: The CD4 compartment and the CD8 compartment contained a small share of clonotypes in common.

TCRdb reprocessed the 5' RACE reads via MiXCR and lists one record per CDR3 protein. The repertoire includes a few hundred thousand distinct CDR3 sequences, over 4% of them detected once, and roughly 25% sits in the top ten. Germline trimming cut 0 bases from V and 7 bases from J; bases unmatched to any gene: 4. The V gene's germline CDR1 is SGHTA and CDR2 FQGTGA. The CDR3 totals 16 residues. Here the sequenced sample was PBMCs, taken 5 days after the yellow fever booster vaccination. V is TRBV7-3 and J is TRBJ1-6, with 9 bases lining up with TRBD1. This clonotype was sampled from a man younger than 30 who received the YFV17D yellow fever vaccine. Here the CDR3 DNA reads TGTGCCAGCAGCTTAACCGGACAGGGGTTAAATTCACCCCTCCACTTT. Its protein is CASSLTGQGLNSPLHF.